Presented here are 14 T cell receptor beta chains from one specimen sequenced in a study of beta chain features in type 1 diabetes. Isolated RNA was reverse transcribed in full, so expressed TCRB transcripts were sequenced. Libraries were prepared by immunoSEQ multiplex PCR; TCRdb keeps only in-frame clonotypes and omits some of them. The data show roughly 50,000 clones, with roughly 45% seen just once and 0.1% to 0.15% held by the top ten. No antigen has been assigned to these receptors. Study findings and constraints: People with Type 1 diabetes carried modestly yet significantly shorter TCRB CDR3s in all four CD4+ subsets.

The source material was stem cell memory CD4+ T cells from blood. All receptors come from a man aged 25-45 years with type 1 diabetes.

V gene TRBV11-2 combines with J gene TRBJ2-7; possible D gene TRBD1, 6 bases. The CDR3 totals 15 residues. V lost 5 bases, J lost 4 bases, and 18 bases lay in between. Germline loops: CDR1 SGHAT, CDR2 FQNNGV. The CDR3 protein is CASSVDSVAFYEQYF. The CDR3 DNA follows: TGTGCCAGCAGCGTGGACAGTGTCGCATTTTACGAGCAGTACTTC. The full variable domain, in which reference TRBV11-2 and TRBJ2-7 provide the parts outside the CDR3, is EAGVAQSPRYKIIEKRQSVAFWCNPISGHATLYWYQQILGQGPKLLIQFQNNGVVDDSQLPKDRFSAERLKGVDSTLKIQPAKLEDSAVYLCASSVDSVAFYEQYFGPGTRLTVT.

V is TRBV7-6 and J is TRBJ1-1; TRBD1 is a possible D gene (5 bases). The germline V gene encodes CDR1 SGHVS and CDR2 FNYEAQ. V shed 5 bases and J shed 6 bases, with 22 bases lying between them. The CDR3 contains 16 residues. CDR3 nucleotides: TGTGCCAGCAGCCCAACACCGACAGCCAAGGTGTCTGAAGCTTTCTTT. Translation: CASSPTPTAKVSEAFF.

This chain links TRBV15 with TRBJ2-5, with TRBD2 as a possible D gene (5 bases). TRBJ2-7 explains the end of the DNA better; the J call may be wrong. The CDR3 runs to 13 residues. Germline CDR1 reads LNHNV; CDR2 reads YYDKDF (reference sequence). The chain's CDR3 is CATSQDSPYEQYF. CDR3 nucleotide sequence: TGTGCCACCAGCCAGGACTCTCCCTACGAGCAGTACTTC.

This clone occurred a few times. The DNA for the CDR3 is TGTGCCAGCAGTTTTCTGATAGCGGGAGGGCCGAGGAATGAGCAGTTCTTC. As protein: CASSFLIAGGPRNEQFF. The J gene is TRBJ2-1, the V gene TRBV27, with 11 bases aligning to TRBD2. The CDR3 runs 17 residues. The J segment lost 7 bases and the V segment lost 3 bases, leaving 11 bases of the junction unmatched. Per germline, CDR1 MNHEY and CDR2 SMNVEV (reference sequence).

A single count supports this clone. The CDR3 nucleotides read TGTGCCAGCAGTTATTACAGGAGTCATGAGCAGTACTTC. Its translation is CASSYYRSHEQYF. This chain connects TRBV6-5 to TRBJ2-7; a weak D match, TRBD1 (5 bases). The CDR3 consists of 13 residues. V lost 3 bases and J 7 bases, leaving 13 bases between the germline ends. Germline CDR1 reads MNHEY; CDR2 reads SVGAGI.

This chain links TRBV5-4 with TRBJ2-3; D is possibly TRBD2 (6 bases). V was cut by 4 bases and J by 6 bases, with 12 bases left in between. The V gene's germline CDR1 is SGHNT and CDR2 YYREEE (reference sequence). The CDR3 runs 13 residues. Here the CDR3 reads CASSRDSRDTQYF. The CDR3 DNA sequence: TGTGCCAGCAGCCGGGACTCCAGGGATACGCAGTATTTT.

The genes are TRBV9 and TRBJ2-4, with D possibly matching TRBD2 (6 bases). The CDR3 has 13 amino acids. V lost 4 bases and J 9 bases, leaving 14 bases between the germline ends. The germline V gene has CDR1 SGDLS and CDR2 YYNGEE. The CDR3 sequence is CASSTSSQSIQYF. The CDR3 DNA reads as TGTGCCAGCAGCACTAGCTCCCAGAGCATTCAGTACTTC.

This clone appeared a few times. The chain links TRBV29-1 to TRBJ1-1; D call uncertain. The CDR3 loop spans 12 amino acids. CDR1 and CDR2 from the germline V gene are SQVTM and ANQGSEA. Trimming removed 7 bases at V and 0 bases at J, with 9 bases between. CDR3 amino acids: CSGSIMNTEAFF. For the CDR3, the DNA is TGCAGCGGGAGCATCATGAACACTGAAGCTTTCTTT.

This sequence joins TRBV28 and TRBJ2-2; tentatively, D is TRBD1 (6 bases). Between the trimmed V and J ends, which lost 8 bases and 4 bases, there was a span of 11 bases. Germline CDR1 is MDHEN and CDR2 is SYDVKM. The CDR3 is 13 residues long. The CDR3 here is CASRRDITGELFF. The CDR3 bases are TGTGCCAGCCGTCGGGACATCACCGGGGAGCTGTTTTTT. Full variable domain (missing parts from reference TRBV28 and TRBJ2-2): DVKVTQSSRYLVKRTGEKVFLECVQDMDHENMFWYRQDPGLGLRLIYFSYDVKMKEKGDIPEGYSVSREKKERFSLILESASTNQTSMYLCASRRDITGELFFGEGSRLTVL.

The chain uses TRBV7-2 and TRBJ2-7; 11 bases match TRBD1. Germline V lookup: CDR1 SGHTA, CDR2 FQGNSA. This CDR3 is built from 15 residues. The ends lost 6 bases at V and 3 bases at J; junction bases unmatched: 7. CDR3 loop: CASRLGDRGDYEQYF. In DNA form, the CDR3 reads TGTGCCAGCAGGCTAGGGGACAGGGGGGACTACGAGCAGTACTTC.

The chain carries TRBV7-2 and TRBJ2-2; 7 bases are a match to TRBD2. J lost 0 bases, V lost 3 bases, and 1 base had no gene match. This CDR3 is 15 amino acids long. Germline lookup yields CDR1 SGHTA and CDR2 FQGNSA. CDR3 coding DNA: TGTGCCAGCAGCTTTGGACTAGCGAACACCGGGGAGCTGTTTTTT. This sequence encodes CASSFGLANTGELFF.

The chain combines TRBV19 with TRBJ1-2; weak D call: TRBD1 (6 bases). The germline V gene encodes CDR1 LNHDA and CDR2 SQIVND (reference sequence). V lost 5 bases to trimming and J lost 8 bases, with 21 bases between them. The CDR3 runs 15 residues. The CDR3 region is CASSPQSTGTEGYTF. The CDR3 nucleotides are TGTGCCAGTAGTCCTCAATCTACAGGGACGGAAGGCTACACCTTC.

The rearrangement links TRBV7-2 to TRBJ2-3; TRBD2 matches at 12 bases. Per germline, CDR1 SGHTA and CDR2 FQGNSA. The CDR3 totals 17 residues. Unmatched junction bases numbered 9, after V lost 4 bases and J lost 4 bases. CDR3 region: CASSYPTSGSGADTQYF. CDR3 DNA: TGTGCCAGCAGCTACCCGACTAGCGGGAGCGGGGCAGATACGCAGTATTTT.

In this sample, this clone turned up a few times. This chain uses TRBV7-9 with TRBJ2-2, with D possibly TRBD2 on 6 matching bases. CDR1 and CDR2 from the germline V gene are SEHNR and FQNEAQ (reference sequence). The CDR3 loop spans 14 amino acids. V shed 2 bases and J shed 5 bases, with 9 bases lying between them. The CDR3, as DNA: TGTGCCAGCAGCTTAAAGAGCGGGACCGGGGAGCTGTTTTTT. Amino acids: CASSLKSGTGELFF.